This entry lists 18 T cell receptor beta chains sequenced from one sample in a study of blood T cells in healthy people across ages. Primers used in a second PCR of about 6 to 11 cycles were a sample-barcoded 5' primer and a J-beta primer mix. TCRdb re-called the 5' RACE reads with MiXCR, one entry per CDR3 protein. The sample shows approximately 790,000 distinct CDR3 sequences, 55% to 65% of them seen only once. The source material was blood. The receptors were sampled from a man younger than 40 in good health.

This chain links TRBV27 with TRBJ1-6; 10 bases line up with TRBD1. Germline V gene data show CDR1 as MNHEY and CDR2 as SMNVEV (reference sequence). J lost 8 bases, V lost 5 bases, and 6 bases had no gene match. The CDR3 runs to 15 residues. This CDR3 is CASSPGDRGDSPLHF. The CDR3 DNA sequence: TGTGCCAGCAGTCCGGGGGACAGGGGAGATTCACCCCTCCACTTT.

The CDR3 here is CASSQRTSEPYEQYF. The DNA for the CDR3 is TGTGCCAGCAGTCAGCGGACTAGCGAACCCTACGAGCAGTACTTC. The rearrangement joins TRBV27 to TRBJ2-7, with 9 bases aligning to TRBD2. This CDR3 has 15 amino acids. Per the germline V gene, CDR1 is MNHEY and CDR2 is SMNVEV (reference sequence). The junction had 7 bases not matched to a gene; V was cut back by 5 bases and J by 2 bases.

The chain has TRBV20-1 and TRBJ2-4; 9 nucleotides agree with TRBD1. This CDR3 has 16 residues. Losses at the gene ends were 5 bases for V and 13 bases for J; bases not matched to a gene: 21. Germline V gives CDR1 DFQATT, CDR2 SNEGSKA (reference sequence). DNA of the CDR3: TGCAGTGCTCCGGGAGGCGGGACAGGGCCAGCCTTAGAGCAGTACTTC. Protein product: CSAPGGGTGPALEQYF.

This chain connects TRBV10-3 to TRBJ2-1; 11 bases line up with TRBD2. The CDR3 spans 18 residues. The V gene's germline CDR1 is ENHRY and CDR2 SYGVKD. V lost 6 bases, J lost 0 bases, and 10 bases stayed unmatched. Written as DNA, the CDR3 is TGTGCCATCAGCCCAACCTCCGGGACTAGCGGCTCCTACAATGAGCAGTTCTTC. Its translation is CAISPTSGTSGSYNEQFF.

The chain has TRBV28 and TRBJ1-5; D possibly corresponds to TRBD1 (5 bases). The CDR3 is 15 amino acids. Germline values: CDR1 MDHEN, CDR2 SYDVKM. Between the trimmed V and J ends, which lost 3 bases and 10 bases, there was a span of 19 bases. CDR3 sequence: CASSFWQGKWHPQHF. The CDR3 DNA is TGTGCCAGCAGTTTTTGGCAGGGAAAGTGGCACCCCCAGCATTTT.

The V gene is TRBV29-1, the J gene TRBJ2-1; a weak D match, TRBD1 (6 bases). The CDR3 loop spans 14 amino acids. V was trimmed by 7 bases and J by 5 bases, leaving 18 bases between them. Germline V gene data show CDR1 as SQVTM and CDR2 as ANQGSEA. As DNA, the CDR3 is TGCAGCGAAAACTCACTGGACAGAAACAATGAGCAGTTCTTC. Its protein product is CSENSLDRNNEQFF.

This clonotype was observed a single time. V is TRBV24-1 and J is TRBJ2-4; 8 bases map to TRBD1. The DNA matches TRBJ2-7 better at its end, which makes the J call doubtful. CDR3 length: 12 amino acids. Germline V gene data show CDR1 as KGHDR and CDR2 as SFDVKD. The CDR3 reads CARDRGIYEQYF. In nucleotides, the CDR3 is TGTGCCAGAGACAGGGGTATCTACGAGCAGTACTTC.

The chain has TRBV20-1 and TRBJ2-3; 11 bases align to TRBD2. The CDR3 is made up of 16 amino acids. V trimming: 1 base; J trimming: 6 bases; junction bases outside the gene matches: 9. Germline values: CDR1 DFQATT, CDR2 SNEGSKA (reference sequence). The DNA of the CDR3 is TGCAGTGCTAGAGCGGGACTAGCGGATCCTTGGGATACGCAGTATTTT. This gives the protein CSARAGLADPWDTQYF.

V and J are TRBV4-3 and TRBJ2-3; TRBD2 is a possible D gene (6 bases). The CDR3 has 16 residues. Deletions cut 0 bases from V and 7 bases from J, with 17 bases between. Germline values: CDR1 LGHNA, CDR2 YSLEER. The CDR3 sequence: CASSQDTSGGRHTQYF. The CDR3 DNA follows: TGCGCCAGCAGCCAAGATACTAGTGGGGGGAGGCATACGCAGTATTTT.

The V gene is TRBV27, the J gene TRBJ1-5; 7 nucleotides match TRBD1. The V and J ends lost 5 bases and 1 base, in that order; junction bases with no gene match: 5. Germline lookup yields CDR1 MNHEY and CDR2 SMNVEV (reference sequence). The CDR3 has 15 amino acids. The CDR3 bases are TGTGCCAGCAGTCCACAGGGGCTCAGCAATCAGCCCCAGCATTTT. Translating it yields CASSPQGLSNQPQHF.

This chain links TRBV29-1 with TRBJ2-7; no firm D call. The CDR3 length is 11 residues. Germline V lookup: CDR1 SQVTM, CDR2 ANQGSEA. V gave up 5 bases and J gave up 2 bases, with 7 bases separating them. The CDR3 reads CSVFDTYEQYF. The CDR3 bases are TGCAGCGTTTTTGATACCTACGAGCAGTACTTC.

V is TRBV7-6 and J is TRBJ2-5; unclear D gene. Germline CDR1 is SGHVS and CDR2 is FNYEAQ. Between the trimmed V and J ends, which lost 7 bases and 11 bases, there was a span of 20 bases. The CDR3 runs to 13 residues. This CDR3 is CASTPGRTGEQYF. The CDR3 nucleotides read TGTGCCAGCACCCCCGGTCGAACCGGAGAGCAGTACTTC.

The chain joins TRBV28 to TRBJ2-7; 10 positions match TRBD2. Trimming removed 5 bases from V and 2 bases from J; junction bases left unmatched: 6. Looked up from germline, CDR1 is MDHEN and CDR2 is SYDVKM. This CDR3 contains 15 residues. The CDR3 here is CASSLQLAGPYEQYF. As DNA, the CDR3 is TGTGCCAGCAGTCTCCAACTAGCGGGACCCTACGAGCAGTACTTC.

This sequence joins TRBV28 and TRBJ1-1; D unclear. Trimming cost V 6 bases and J 5 bases, with 16 bases left between them. The CDR3 has 14 residues. CDR1 is MDHEN, CDR2 SYDVKM, per germline. CDR3 region: CASSLMNVGTEAFF. As DNA, the CDR3 is TGTGCCAGCAGCCTGATGAACGTGGGGACTGAAGCTTTCTTT.

The chain has TRBV3-1 and TRBJ2-3; no definite D call. Trimming shortened V by 4 bases and J by 8 bases, and 10 bases separated the two germline ends. Germline V gene lookup returns CDR1 LGHDT and CDR2 YNNKEL (reference sequence). This CDR3 spans 12 amino acids. The CDR3 DNA reads TGTGCCAGCAGCCCTGTAGAAAGTACGCAGTATTTT. Its protein product is CASSPVESTQYF.

The rearrangement uses TRBV6-6 and TRBJ2-1; the match to TRBD1 covers 10 bases. Unmatched junction bases numbered 4, after V lost 2 bases and J lost 6 bases. The CDR3 has 15 amino acids. Germline V gives CDR1 MNHNY, CDR2 SVGAGI (reference sequence). CDR3 region: CASSYGTGAPNEQFF. CDR3 nucleotide sequence: TGTGCCAGCAGTTACGGGACAGGGGCCCCCAATGAGCAGTTCTTC.

This clonotype was picked up a small number of times. The J gene is TRBJ1-4, the V gene TRBV5-1; TRBD1 agrees at 11 bases. The CDR3 runs to 15 residues. V dropped 4 bases and J dropped 12; count of bases not matched to a gene: 11. Germline V CDR1 and CDR2: SGHRS, YFSETQ. In DNA form, the CDR3 reads TGCGCCAGCAGCAAAGAGGGACAGGGGGAGAAAGAACTGTTTTTT. It specifies CASSKEGQGEKELFF.

The chain recombines TRBV4-3 with TRBJ2-1; 8 nucleotides line up with TRBD2. The germline V gene has CDR1 LGHNA and CDR2 YSLEER. CDR3 size: 17 residues. J was trimmed by 0 bases and V by 3 bases; bases with no gene match: 7. CDR3 coding DNA: TGCGCCAGCAGCCATACTTTAGCGGGGAGCTCCTACAATGAGCAGTTCTTC. Translated, it gives CASSHTLAGSSYNEQFF.